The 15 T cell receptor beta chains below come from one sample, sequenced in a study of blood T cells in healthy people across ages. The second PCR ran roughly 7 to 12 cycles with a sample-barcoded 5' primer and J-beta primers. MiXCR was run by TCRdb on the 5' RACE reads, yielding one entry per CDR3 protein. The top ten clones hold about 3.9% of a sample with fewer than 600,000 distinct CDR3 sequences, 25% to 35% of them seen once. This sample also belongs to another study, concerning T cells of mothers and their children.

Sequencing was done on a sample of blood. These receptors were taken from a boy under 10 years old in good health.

The CDR3 nucleotides read TGTGCCAGCAGTACTTTGCGGGAGGGGAACACCGGGGAGCTGTTTTTT. This gives the protein CASSTLREGNTGELFF. V usage is TRBV6-2 or TRBV6-3 and J usage is TRBJ2-2; 9 positions match TRBD2. The CDR3 is 16 amino acids. CDR1 is MNHEY, CDR2 SVGEGT, per germline. Trimming took 5 bases from V and 1 from J; bases not matched to a gene: 5.

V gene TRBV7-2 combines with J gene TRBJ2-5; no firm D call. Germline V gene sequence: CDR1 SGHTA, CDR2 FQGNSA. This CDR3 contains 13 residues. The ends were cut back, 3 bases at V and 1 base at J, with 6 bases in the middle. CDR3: CASSFRIQETQYF. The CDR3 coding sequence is TGTGCCAGCAGCTTCAGAATCCAAGAGACCCAGTACTTC.

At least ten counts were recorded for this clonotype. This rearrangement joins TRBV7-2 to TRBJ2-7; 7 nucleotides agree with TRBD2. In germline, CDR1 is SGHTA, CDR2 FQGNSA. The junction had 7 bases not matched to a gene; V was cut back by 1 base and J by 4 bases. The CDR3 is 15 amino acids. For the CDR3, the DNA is TGTGCCAGCAGCTTAGGTGCGGGAGAAGCGTACGAGCAGTACTTC. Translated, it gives CASSLGAGEAYEQYF.

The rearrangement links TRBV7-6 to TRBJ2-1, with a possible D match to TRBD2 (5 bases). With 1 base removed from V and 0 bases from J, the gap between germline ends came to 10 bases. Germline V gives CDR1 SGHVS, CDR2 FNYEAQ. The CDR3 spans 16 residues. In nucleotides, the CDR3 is TGTGCCAGCAGCTTAGTTGACGCGGGCTCCTACAATGAGCAGTTCTTC. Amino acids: CASSLVDAGSYNEQFF.

As DNA, the CDR3 is TGCGCCAGCAGCCAGTCAGGGGCTAATCTCCTTTCTGGCGGGGGACCCTACGAGCAGTACTTC. Translating gives CASSQSGANLLSGGGPYEQYF. The V call is TRBV4-3, the J call TRBJ2-7; maybe TRBD2 (7 bases). This CDR3 region has 21 residues. V was cut by 3 bases and J by 2 bases, with 32 bases left in between. CDR1 and CDR2 from the germline V gene are LGHNA and YSLEER.

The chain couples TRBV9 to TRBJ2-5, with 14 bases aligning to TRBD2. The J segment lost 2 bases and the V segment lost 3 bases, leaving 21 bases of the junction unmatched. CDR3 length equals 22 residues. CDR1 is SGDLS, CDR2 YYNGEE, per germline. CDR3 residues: CASSGTLDHRGLAGGIQETQYF. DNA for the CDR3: TGTGCCAGCAGCGGGACCTTGGACCACCGAGGACTAGCGGGAGGTATTCAAGAGACCCAGTACTTC.

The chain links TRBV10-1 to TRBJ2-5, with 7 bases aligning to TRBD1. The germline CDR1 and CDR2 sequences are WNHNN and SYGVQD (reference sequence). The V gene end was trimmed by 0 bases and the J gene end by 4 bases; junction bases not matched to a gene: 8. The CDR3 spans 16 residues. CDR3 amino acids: CASSESTGQVSETQYF. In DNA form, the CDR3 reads TGCGCCAGCAGTGAGTCAACCGGACAGGTTTCAGAGACCCAGTACTTC.

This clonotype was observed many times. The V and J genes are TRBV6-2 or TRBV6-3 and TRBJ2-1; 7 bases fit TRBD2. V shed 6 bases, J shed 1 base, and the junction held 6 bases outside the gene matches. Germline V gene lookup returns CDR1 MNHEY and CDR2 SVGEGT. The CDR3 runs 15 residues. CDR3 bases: TGTGCCAGCAGCACGAGCGGGAAATCCTACAATGAGCAGTTCTTC. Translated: CASSTSGKSYNEQFF.

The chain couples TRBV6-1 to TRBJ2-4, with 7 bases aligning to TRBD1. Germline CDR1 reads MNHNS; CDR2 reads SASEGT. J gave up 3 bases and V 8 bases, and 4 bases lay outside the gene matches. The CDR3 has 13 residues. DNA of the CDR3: TGTGCCAGCCGCCGGGACAGCAAAAACATTCAGTACTTC. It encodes CASRRDSKNIQYF.

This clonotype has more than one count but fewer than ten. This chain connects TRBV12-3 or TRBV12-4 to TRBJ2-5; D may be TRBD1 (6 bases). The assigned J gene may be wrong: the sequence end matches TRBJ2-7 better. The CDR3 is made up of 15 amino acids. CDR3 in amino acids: CASSPQPQGRYEQYF. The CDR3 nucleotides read TGTGCCAGCAGTCCACAACCCCAGGGGCGGTACGAGCAGTACTTC.

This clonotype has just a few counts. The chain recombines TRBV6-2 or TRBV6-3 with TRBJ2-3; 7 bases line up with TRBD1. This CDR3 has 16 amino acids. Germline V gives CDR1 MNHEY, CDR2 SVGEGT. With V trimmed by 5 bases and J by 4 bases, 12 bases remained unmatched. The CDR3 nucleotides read TGTGCCAGCAGTCCACAGGGGTACAACCTTCCAGATACGCAGTATTTT. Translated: CASSPQGYNLPDTQYF.

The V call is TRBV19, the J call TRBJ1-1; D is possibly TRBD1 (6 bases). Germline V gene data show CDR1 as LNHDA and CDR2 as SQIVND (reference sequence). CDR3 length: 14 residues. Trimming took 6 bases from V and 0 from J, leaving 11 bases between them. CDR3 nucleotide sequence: TGTGCCAGTAGCCACAGGGCCATGAACACTGAAGCTTTCTTT. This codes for CASSHRAMNTEAFF.

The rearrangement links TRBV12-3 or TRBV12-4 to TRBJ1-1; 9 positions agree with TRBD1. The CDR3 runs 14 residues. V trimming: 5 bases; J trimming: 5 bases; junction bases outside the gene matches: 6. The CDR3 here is CASSKTGGGTEAFF. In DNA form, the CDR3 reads TGTGCCAGCAGTAAGACAGGGGGGGGTACTGAAGCTTTCTTT.

For the CDR3, the DNA is TGCAGTGCTAGACGGGGAGTAGGCTCCTACAATGAGCAGTTCTTC. Translation gives CSARRGVGSYNEQFF. The chain is built from TRBV20-1 and TRBJ2-1; D may be TRBD2 (5 bases). Trimming stripped 2 bases from V and 0 bases from J, with 11 bases between. Germline V CDR1 and CDR2: DFQATT, SNEGSKA (reference sequence). The CDR3 spans 15 residues.

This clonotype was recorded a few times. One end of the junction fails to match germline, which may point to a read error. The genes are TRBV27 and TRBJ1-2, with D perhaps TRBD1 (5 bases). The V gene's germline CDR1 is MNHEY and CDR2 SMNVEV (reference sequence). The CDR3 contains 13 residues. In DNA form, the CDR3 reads TGTGCTAGCAGGGTGGGCCTTAACTATGGCTACACCTTC. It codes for CASRVGLNYGYTF.